A single sample gave rise to the 18 T cell receptor beta chains below, sequenced in a study of T cells in Graves' hyperthyroidism and ophthalmopathy. RNA transcripts provided the source from which TCR beta CDR3 regions were amplified. Using the HTBI primer set, a first-round RT-PCR was run on the TCR CDR3. TCRdb analysed the multiplex PCR reads with MiXCR anew, one entry per CDR3 protein. The sample includes hundreds of thousands of distinct CDR3 sequences, 15% to 20% of them seen just once. The sample consisted of blood. Every receptor here comes from a woman aged 25 to 39 with Graves' hyperthyroidism.

This clonotype was found many times. The J gene is TRBJ1-5, the V gene TRBV2; D gene uncertain. The CDR3 sequence is 13 residues long. V was clipped by 1 base and J by 3 bases, with 4 bases between them. Germline CDR1 reads SNHLY; CDR2 reads FYNNEI. CDR3 region: CASSEGLNQPQHF. The CDR3 DNA sequence: TGTGCCAGCAGTGAAGGCCTCAATCAGCCCCAGCATTTT.

CDR3 in amino acids: CASSLWGRGSSGGVSTGELFF. CDR3 nucleotides: TGTGCCAGCAGTTTATGGGGGCGAGGGAGTTCGGGAGGGGTCAGCACCGGGGAGCTGTTTTTT. This chain joins TRBV28 and TRBJ2-2; 8 nucleotides match TRBD2. Germline V gives CDR1 MDHEN, CDR2 SYDVKM. This CDR3 region has 21 residues. Trimming at V came to 0 bases and at J to 4 bases, leaving 19 bases not matched to a gene. Full variable domain (remainder filled in from reference TRBV28 and TRBJ2-2): DVKVTQSSRYLVKRTGEKVFLECVQDMDHENMFWYRQDPGLGLRLIYFSYDVKMKEKGDIPEGYSVSREKKERFSLILESASTNQTSMYLCASSLWGRGSSGGVSTGELFFGEGSRLTVL.

This clonotype was detected ten times or more. The V call is TRBV5-1, the J call TRBJ2-3; D gene uncertain. The germline V gene encodes CDR1 SGHRS and CDR2 YFSETQ. Trimming left V 3 bases short and J 3 bases short, with 14 bases between. The CDR3 runs 15 residues. CDR3 DNA sequence: TGCGCCAGCAGCTCGCCCCCGACTCCTACAGATACGCAGTATTTT. This codes for CASSSPPTPTDTQYF. The full variable domain, completed using reference TRBV5-1 and TRBJ2-3, is KAGVTQTPRYLIKTRGQQVTLSCSPISGHRSVSWYQQTPGQGLQFLFEYFSETQRNKGNFPGRFSGRQFSNSRSEMNVSTLELGDSALYLCASSSPPTPTDTQYFGPGTRLTVL.

This clonotype was counted a few times. The rearrangement uses TRBV19 and TRBJ2-3; either TRBD1 or TRBD2 may fit D (5 bases each). Trimming stripped 3 bases from V and 0 bases from J, with 7 bases between. CDR3 size: 14 residues. Germline values: CDR1 LNHDA, CDR2 SQIVND (reference sequence). The DNA for the CDR3 is TGTGCCAGTAGTATGGGGGAGAGCACAGATACGCAGTATTTT. It is translated as CASSMGESTDTQYF.

This clonotype was observed many times. The V gene is TRBV6-1, the J gene TRBJ2-7; 8 nucleotides agree with TRBD1. V was pared by 4 bases and J by 4 bases, with 6 bases of the junction left unmatched. Germline V gives CDR1 MNHNS, CDR2 SASEGT. The CDR3 covers 14 residues. The CDR3 sequence is CASSGGQGPYEQYF. Here the CDR3 DNA reads TGTGCCAGCAGTGGAGGACAGGGACCTTACGAGCAGTACTTC.

In its sample, this clonotype was seen many times. V and J are TRBV12-3 or TRBV12-4 and TRBJ1-4; no reliable D call. This CDR3 is 14 amino acids long. Trimming took 3 bases from V and 8 from J, leaving 13 bases between them. The CDR3 region is CASSFKIGWEKLFF. CDR3 coding DNA: TGTGCCAGCAGTTTTAAAATCGGCTGGGAAAAACTGTTTTTT.

The genes are TRBV20-1 and TRBJ2-7; 9 bases line up with TRBD1. Trimming took 1 base from V and 0 from J; bases not matched to a gene: 7. This CDR3 spans 16 amino acids. CDR1 is DFQATT and CDR2 is SNEGSKA in the germline V gene (reference sequence). CDR3 residues: CSARGPGQGSSYEQYF. The CDR3 coding sequence is TGCAGTGCTAGAGGCCCGGGACAGGGAAGCTCCTACGAGCAGTACTTC.

This clonotype was counted between two and nine times. V gene TRBV2 combines with J gene TRBJ2-7; tentatively, D is TRBD1 (5 bases). The germline V and J ends were trimmed by 4 bases and 4 bases, with 8 bases remaining between them. The CDR3 contains 12 residues. Germline V gives CDR1 SNHLY, CDR2 FYNNEI. CDR3 in amino acids: CASSGQKYEQYF. The CDR3 DNA is TGTGCCAGCAGTGGACAGAAATACGAGCAGTACTTC.

This clonotype was recorded at least ten times. The chain links TRBV6-1 to TRBJ2-1, with D perhaps TRBD2 (6 bases). The CDR3 consists of 16 residues. V lost 5 bases, J lost 0 bases, and 14 bases lay in between. CDR1 is MNHNS and CDR2 is SASEGT in the germline V gene. The CDR3 DNA follows: TGTGCCAGCAGTCCTATAGCGGTTAGCTCCTACAATGAGCAGTTCTTC. This codes for CASSPIAVSSYNEQFF.

The sample holds a few counts of this clonotype. The chain employs TRBV15 and TRBJ1-6, with D uncertain. The CDR3 is made up of 12 amino acids. Germline CDR1 reads LNHNV; CDR2 reads YYDKDF (reference sequence). Trimming removed 4 bases from V and 10 bases from J, with 8 bases in between. CDR3: CATSTRGSPLHF. The CDR3 DNA is TGTGCCACCAGCACCCGGGGATCACCCCTCCACTTT.

V is TRBV19 and J is TRBJ2-5, with TRBD1 as a possible D gene (6 bases). Trimming left V 9 bases short and J 1 base short, with 18 bases between. Looked up from germline, CDR1 is LNHDA and CDR2 is SQIVND (reference sequence). This CDR3 region has 15 residues. The CDR3 DNA sequence: TGTGCCAGCAAGAGTACAGGGACACTCCAAGAGACCCAGTACTTC. It is translated as CASKSTGTLQETQYF.

This clonotype was detected a few times. V and J are TRBV29-1 and TRBJ1-2; unclear D gene. Trimming stripped 6 bases from V and 4 bases from J, with 15 bases between. The CDR3 has 13 residues. Germline V gene data show CDR1 as SQVTM and CDR2 as ANQGSEA. Here the CDR3 DNA reads TGCAGCGTCGGAGACCGGCCCGCCTATGGCTACACCTTC. Amino acid sequence: CSVGDRPAYGYTF. Filled out from reference TRBV29-1 and TRBJ1-2, the complete variable domain reads SAVISQKPSRDICQRGTSLTIQCQVDSQVTMMFWYRQQPGQSLTLIATANQGSEATYESGFVIDKFPISRPNLTFSTLTVSNMSPEDSSIYLCSVGDRPAYGYTFGSGTRLTVV.

This clonotype was seen a single time. This may stem from a read error, because a much larger clone lies one nucleotide away. The chain joins TRBV20-1 to TRBJ2-3, with 7 bases lining up with TRBD2. Germline V gives CDR1 DFQATT, CDR2 SNEGSKA (reference sequence). This CDR3 has 17 residues. The V segment lost 4 bases and the J segment 2 bases; nucleotides outside the gene matches: 15. In DNA, the CDR3 is TGCAGTGCTAAAGCGGAGAACCGGGACTACCACACAGATACGCAGTATTTT. Amino acid sequence: CSAKAENRDYHTDTQYF.

A few counts support this clonotype. The chain employs TRBV28 and TRBJ2-7, with D tentatively TRBD2 (6 bases). Trimming took off 2 bases at V and 2 bases at J, with 10 bases between the two ends. Germline values: CDR1 MDHEN, CDR2 SYDVKM. The CDR3 contains 14 residues. CDR3 residues: CASSLAGNTYEQYF. CDR3 sequence (DNA): TGTGCCAGCAGTTTAGCGGGAAACACCTACGAGCAGTACTTC.

This clonotype was detected ten times or more. The V and J genes are TRBV20-1 and TRBJ1-1; no definite D call. Germline lookup yields CDR1 DFQATT and CDR2 SNEGSKA (reference sequence). The CDR3 covers 13 residues. Trimming cost V 2 bases and J 0 bases, with 7 bases left between them. The CDR3 coding sequence is TGCAGTGCTAGAAACGGACTGAACACTGAAGCTTTCTTT. Translation: CSARNGLNTEAFF.

Of note for this clonotype: This sequence may be a read error, since a much larger clone differs from it by one base. This chain uses TRBV12-5 with TRBJ2-2; D may be TRBD2 (7 bases). CDR1 and CDR2 from the germline V gene are LGHNT and FRNRAP. The CDR3 sequence is 17 residues long. The V and J ends lost 0 bases and 4 bases respectively, with 15 bases between them. DNA for the CDR3: TGTGCTAGTGGTTTGGTATGGGGGGGCGCTGGCACCGGGGAGCTGTTTTTT. Its protein product is CASGLVWGGAGTGELFF.

The chain has TRBV20-1 and TRBJ1-2, with a tentative D call TRBD1 (5 bases). V was cut by 5 bases and J by 7 bases, with 14 bases left in between. CDR1 and CDR2 (germline): DFQATT, SNEGSKA (reference sequence). The CDR3 is 12 amino acids. Here the CDR3 reads CSALTGGGGYTF. For the CDR3, the DNA is TGCAGTGCTTTGACCGGTGGGGGTGGCTACACCTTC.

This clonotype was seen many times. The J gene is TRBJ2-7, the V gene TRBV7-2; D unclear. Trimming pared 2 bases from V and 2 bases from J, leaving 10 bases between. Germline V gene data show CDR1 as SGHTA and CDR2 as FQGNSA. The CDR3 covers 14 residues. CDR3 region: CASSLRLGTYEQYF. The CDR3 DNA reads TGTGCCAGCAGCTTACGGTTGGGCACCTACGAGCAGTACTTC.